This is a list of T cell receptor beta chains from one sample in a study of shared T cell receptors in the human thymus. TCRdb keeps only in-frame clones here, not all; method: immunoSEQ multiplex PCR. Among about 660,000 clones listed, approximately 90% were seen once. The same data also contributed to another study, on human thymus T cells.

The sample comprised thymocytes. The receptors were sampled from a boy under two years old with a congenital heart defect. Both conserved end residues are part of each CDR3. Each record gives: clone size, V gene, D gene, J gene, CDR3 DNA, CDR3 protein. The D gene is left open where the match is weak. Size is stated for part of the rows, as once, few or many counts, or as a class when the clone is expanded.

-,TRBV5-1,TRBD2,TRBJ2-7,TGCGCCAGCAGCTTGAAGGCGGGAGCTTGCAAGAGCTCCTACGAGCAGTACTTC,CASSLKAGACKSSYEQYF
-,TRBV6-1,TRBD2,TRBJ2-7,TGTGCCAGCAAGGCGGGAGTGGTTTACGAGCAGTACTTC,CASKAGVVYEQYF
-,TRBV5-1,-,TRBJ2-7,TGCGCCAGCAGCTTGAACTCAGGGCCCTCCTACGAGCAGTACTTC,CASSLNSGPSYEQYF
few,TRBV11-2,TRBD2,TRBJ2-1,TGTGCCAGCAGCTTAGATGGGGTTGGGCGGGAGGAAAGGCACAATGAGCAGTTCTTC,CASSLDGVGREERHNEQFF
-,TRBV9,-,TRBJ2-1,TGTGCCAGCAGCGCGGACTCGAATGAGCAGTTCTTC,CASSADSNEQFF
-,TRBV4-3,-,TRBJ2-1,TGCGCCAGCAGCCAAGTCAAGGGGCCCTCCTACAATGAGCAGTTCTTC,CASSQVKGPSYNEQFF
-,TRBV5-6,-,TRBJ2-5,TGTGCCAGCAGCTTGGCCCGGCAAGAGACCCAGTACTTC,CASSLARQETQYF
-,TRBV7-9,-,TRBJ2-1,TGTGCCAGCAGCTTAGCTAGACAGAACAATGAGCAGTTCTTC,CASSLARQNNEQFF
-,TRBV4-2,TRBD2,TRBJ2-5,TGTGCCAGCAGCCAGCTGTACGGGGGGCAAGAGACCCAGTACTTC,CASSQLYGGQETQYF
-,TRBV12-5,-,TRBJ2-1,TGTGCTAGTGGTCCCCGGGGTAGCGGCTACAATGAGCAGTTCTTC,CASGPRGSGYNEQFF
-,TRBV5-1,TRBD1,TRBJ2-1,TGCGCCAGCAGCTTGGCAGGTCAGGGGGCTTACAATGAGCAGTTCTTC,CASSLAGQGAYNEQFF
-,TRBV6-1,-,TRBJ2-2,TGTGCCAGCAGTGCGGGGAGAGGCGGGGAGCTGTTTTTT,CASSAGRGGELFF
-,TRBV6-1,-,TRBJ1-1,TGTGCCAGCAGCGGGACTGAAGCTTTCTTT,CASSGTEAFF
-,TRBV7-9,TRBD2,TRBJ2-1,TGTGCCAGCAGCGGAGGCGGGGATAGCGGGAGGGCCGGTCTCGAGCAGTTCTTC,CASSGGGDSGRAGLEQFF
-,TRBV5-4,TRBD1,TRBJ1-6,TGTGCCAGCAGCTCTAAGACCGGGACAGGGGTCAATTCACCCCTCCACTTT,CASSSKTGTGVNSPLHF
-,TRBV6-5,TRBD2,TRBJ2-2,TGTGCCAGCAGTTCCGGGAGGGCCAGCACCGGGGAGCTGTTTTTT,CASSSGRASTGELFF
-,TRBV27,-,TRBJ2-7,TGTGCCAGCAGGGTACGAGGGTTTCCCTCCTACGAGCAGTACTTC,CASRVRGFPSYEQYF
-,TRBV4-3,TRBD2,TRBJ2-6,TGCGCCAGCAGACGCCAGTGGAGGACGACTAGCGGGAGACCTGGGGCCAACGTCCTGACTTTC,CASRRQWRTTSGRPGANVLTF
-,TRBV7-3,-,TRBJ1-5,TGTGCCAGGAATTGGGGGGACAATCAGCCCCAGCATTTT,CARNWGDNQPQHF
once,TRBV2,-,TRBJ2-4,TGTGCCAGCACGACAGGCCAGGGAAACATTCAGTACTTC,CASTTGQGNIQYF
-,TRBV7-2,TRBD1,TRBJ1-5,TGTGCCAGCAGCTACAAACTCCAGGGGGATAGCAATCAGCCCCAGCATTTT,CASSYKLQGDSNQPQHF
-,TRBV14,-,TRBJ2-5,TGTGCCAGCAGCCAAGCTAGGCAGTCGGAGGAGACCCAGTACTTC,CASSQARQSEETQYF
-,TRBV27,-,TRBJ1-5,TGTGCCAGCAGTTTAGATACAGGTCGCAATCAGCCCCAGCATTTT,CASSLDTGRNQPQHF
-,TRBV6-5,TRBD2,TRBJ2-4,TGTGCCAGCAGCCGATGGGGGGGACCGCAGTACTTC,CASSRWGGPQYF
few,TRBV27,-,TRBJ2-1,TGTGCCAGCAGTTCTTCAGGGGCCTACAATGAGCAGTTCTTC,CASSSSGAYNEQFF
once,TRBV6-5,TRBD1,TRBJ2-7,TGTGCCAGCAGTCCGTCCCGGGACAGGGCCGAGCAGTACTTC,CASSPSRDRAEQYF
-,TRBV12-5,-,TRBJ2-7,TGTGCTAGTGGTTTGGACAGGGGTCGGGGGGAGCAGTACTTC,CASGLDRGRGEQYF
-,TRBV2,TRBD2,TRBJ2-2,TGTGCCAGCAGTGAAATTAGCGGGAAGAACACCGGGGAGCTGTTTTTT,CASSEISGKNTGELFF
-,TRBV5-4,TRBD1,TRBJ2-7,TGTGCCAGCAGCGGCCGGGACAGGGAAACCTACGAGCAGTACTTC,CASSGRDRETYEQYF
-,TRBV11-2,-,TRBJ2-7,TGTGCCAGCAGCTCCGACCGGGAATACTTCCACGAGCAGTACTTC,CASSSDREYFHEQYF
-,TRBV4-2,TRBD2,TRBJ2-2,TGTGCCAGCAGCCAAGATAGCACGGGGACTAGCGGGAGGCAGACCGGGGAGCTGTTTTTT,CASSQDSTGTSGRQTGELFF
-,TRBV18,TRBD2,TRBJ2-7,TGTGCCAGCTCCCCTCCTGGGGGAGCGGGAGGGCCTGGGTTCTACGAGCAGTACTTC,CASSPPGGAGGPGFYEQYF
-,TRBV30,TRBD2,TRBJ2-1,TGTGCCTGGATACGGACTAGCGTCTATGAGCAGTTCTTC,CAWIRTSVYEQFF
-,TRBV13,-,TRBJ1-2,TGTGCCAGTGTGCCGACAGTCGGCTACACCTTC,CASVPTVGYTF
-,TRBV13,-,TRBJ2-2,TGTGCCAGCAGCTTACACAGGGCGGACACCGGGGAGCTGTTTTTT,CASSLHRADTGELFF
-,TRBV7-2,TRBD2,TRBJ2-7,TGTGCCAGCAGCCCACGGGACTATCTCCGCCCCTACGAGCAGTACTTC,CASSPRDYLRPYEQYF
once,TRBV5-4,TRBD2,TRBJ2-1,TGTGCCAGCAGCCTGCCTAGGGAGGGAGTAAATGAGCAGTTCTTC,CASSLPREGVNEQFF
-,TRBV18,-,TRBJ1-5,TGTGCCAGCTCACCATCTCCGAGGGGGACGGGTCAGCCCCAGCATTTT,CASSPSPRGTGQPQHF
-,TRBV2,TRBD1,TRBJ2-1,TGTGCCAGCAGTGAGTGTGGGACAGGGATCCACAATGAGCAGTTCTTC,CASSECGTGIHNEQFF
-,TRBV4-2,TRBD2,TRBJ2-7,TGTGCCAGCAGCCAAGATTTGAGGGTAGCGGGAGATCAGTGCTACGAGCAGTACTTC,CASSQDLRVAGDQCYEQYF
once,TRBV7-2,TRBD2,TRBJ2-3,TGTGCCAGCAGCTATTTCCCACTGAACAGCGGGAGAGGTACGCAGTATTTT,CASSYFPLNSGRGTQYF
-,TRBV7-8,-,TRBJ1-5,TGTGCCAGCAGCTTAGCGTGGGCAGGCCAGCCCCAGCATTTT,CASSLAWAGQPQHF
once,TRBV5-6,TRBD2,TRBJ2-1,TGTGCCAGCAGCTTCGGGCTAGCGGGTCACAATGAGCAGTTCTTC,CASSFGLAGHNEQFF